This T cell receptor (beta chain) was captured by sequencing in a study of T-cell reconstitution after alpha-beta-depleted transplantation in children. TCRbeta library construction was performed incorporating unique molecular identifiers. TCRdb reanalysed the PCR reads using MiXCR and keeps one entry per CDR3 protein. The table shows 300,000 or so distinct CDR3 sequences, with nearly 10% occurring only once. The CDR3 has 15 residues. Trimming took off 3 bases at V and 4 bases at J, with 15 bases between the two ends. Germline assignment: CDR1 LGHDT and CDR2 YNNKEL (reference sequence). This clonotype was counted at least ten times.

The TCR was taken from a human donor who donated a stem cell graft to a child with SCID. This chain links TRBV3-1 with TRBJ1-1, with a tentative D call TRBD1 (5 bases). The source material was PBMCs from the stem cell graft donor, sampled from the stem cell graft. The CDR3, as DNA: TGTGCCAGCAGCCAGAAGCCTGGGGGGGGCACTGAAGCTTTCTTT. Encoded protein: CASSQKPGGGTEAFF.